These 13 T cell receptor beta chains came from one sample sequenced in a study of metastatic and nonmetastatic thyroid tumors (dated by TCRdb to about 2020). No patient had received any treatment before thyroid surgery. Libraries came from PCR. The instrument was an Illumina HiSeq 4000. Using fastp trimming at Q25 and MiXCR clonotype assembly, TCRdb reanalyzed the public sequencing data and kept in-frame beta chains. Present in this sample are almost 85,000 clones, approximately 12% of which were seen just once. Jointly, the top ten make up approximately 8.8% of the sample. The sequenced material came from tumor tissue. The receptors were gathered from a female donor with papillary thyroid cancer or a benign thyroid nodule (not recorded which). Some clones in this sample may be carry-over from other donors' samples.

This clone has at least ten counts. The chain combines TRBV5-5 with TRBJ1-1; D might be TRBD1 (6 bases). The V and J ends lost 2 bases and 11 bases respectively, with 16 bases between them. The CDR3 extends over 13 amino acids. Germline loops: CDR1 SGHKS, CDR2 YYEKEE (reference sequence). As DNA, the CDR3 is TGTGCCAGCAGCTTTTCCGGGACACCTGGGGCTTTCTTT. Protein product: CASSFSGTPGAFF.

This clone appeared many times. CDR3 DNA sequence: TGTGCCAGCAGCGTAGTAGGTAGCGCCAAAAACACCGGGGAGCTGTTTTTT. This sequence encodes CASSVVGSAKNTGELFF. The J gene is TRBJ2-2, the V gene TRBV9; a possible D gene is TRBD2 (5 bases). V was shortened by 0 bases and J by 2 bases, with 14 bases between the two germline ends. Germline CDR1 SGDLS, CDR2 YYNGEE. This CDR3 spans 17 amino acids.

This clone was seen at least ten times. At one end, the junction sequence differs from germline, possibly due to a read error. The sample contains more than one DNA sequence encoding this CDR3. DNA of the CDR3: TGTGCCAGCAGCCGGTTGGGGCCGGGGGATGAAAAACTGTTTTTC. Translating gives CASSRLGPGDEKLFF. This rearrangement joins TRBV5-6 to TRBJ1-4, with a possible D match to TRBD1 (5 bases). The CDR3 extends over 15 amino acids. Per the germline V gene, CDR1 is SGHDT and CDR2 is YYEEEE.

In this sample, this clone turned up many times. A read error may produce the germline difference seen at one junction end. CDR3 amino acids: CASSERGIRQAQHF. The CDR3 nucleotides are TGTGCCAGCAGTGAACGGGGGATCCGTCAGGCCCAGCATTTT. This chain joins TRBV2 and TRBJ1-5; D is perhaps TRBD1 (5 bases). This CDR3 is built from 14 residues. Per the germline V gene, CDR1 is SNHLY and CDR2 is FYNNEI.

On this clone itself: Just one base apart from a much larger clone, this may be a read error. This sequence joins TRBV7-2 and TRBJ1-3; D possibly corresponds to TRBD1 (5 bases). The V gene lost 1 base and the J gene lost 0 bases, with 19 bases spanning the gap. Germline V CDR1 and CDR2: SGHTA, FQGNSA. The CDR3 is 19 amino acids. CDR3 loop: CASSLVPGPKSISGNTIYF. Written as DNA, the CDR3 is TGTGCCAGCAGCTTAGTGCCGGGGCCTAAAAGTATCTCTGGAAACACCATATATTTT.

This clone was seen repeatedly, ten times or more. Other DNA sequences in the sample encode the same CDR3. The J gene is TRBJ1-2, the V gene TRBV5-4, with unresolved D. This CDR3 has 14 residues. Trimming removed 4 bases from V and 8 bases from J, with 18 bases in between. Germline V CDR1 and CDR2: SGHNT, YYREEE (reference sequence). CDR3 DNA: TGTGCCAGCAGCCCGGCTGCATCCTGGTCCGGCTACACCTTC. Its translation: CASSPAASWSGYTF.

This clone was detected many times. V usage is TRBV10-2 and J usage is TRBJ1-2; no reliable D call. Trimming removed 2 bases from V and 0 bases from J, with 4 bases in between. The CDR3 is made up of 13 amino acids. The germline gives CDR1 WSHSY, CDR2 SAAADI. The CDR3 here is CASSEGANYGYTF. DNA of the CDR3: TGCGCCAGCAGTGAGGGGGCTAACTATGGCTACACCTTC.

This clone was picked up a small number of times. A clone one base away is much larger, so this may be a read error. CDR3 sequence (DNA): TGTGCCAGCAAAATTGGGTCCGGGGCCAACGTCCTGACTTTC. Its translation: CASKIGSGANVLTF. The chain employs TRBV2 and TRBJ2-6; D remains ambiguous. The CDR3 covers 14 residues. In germline, CDR1 is SNHLY, CDR2 FYNNEI. V lost 7 bases, J lost 4 bases, and 11 bases lay in between.

This clone was recorded many times. The chain uses TRBV7-2 and TRBJ1-3, with D unresolved. Between the trimmed V and J ends, which lost 6 bases and 0 bases, there was a span of 9 bases. Germline CDR1 reads SGHTA; CDR2 reads FQGNSA. The CDR3 sequence is 14 residues long. The CDR3 reads CASSRANSGNTIYF. CDR3 bases: TGTGCCAGCAGTAGGGCCAACTCTGGAAACACCATATATTTT.

Many counts were recorded for this clone. The V gene is TRBV7-9, the J gene TRBJ1-1; weak D call: TRBD1 (5 bases). The V gene lost 4 bases and the J gene lost 3 bases, with 9 bases spanning the gap. This CDR3 region has 13 residues. Germline CDR1 reads SEHNR; CDR2 reads FQNEAQ (reference sequence). The CDR3 bases are TGTGCCAGCAGCTGGTGGGGGGACACTGAAGCTTTCTTT. It encodes CASSWWGDTEAFF. Full variable domain (remainder filled in from reference TRBV7-9 and TRBJ1-1): DTGVSQNPRHKITKRGQNVTFRCDPISEHNRLYWYRQTLGQGPEFLTYFQNEAQLEKSRLLSDRFSAERPKGSFSTLEIQRTEQGDSAMYLCASSWWGDTEAFFGQGTRLTVV.

This clone was recorded at least ten times. The CDR3: CSARARGQVEQYF. In DNA, the CDR3 is TGCAGTGCTAGGGCCAGGGGGCAGGTTGAGCAGTACTTC. This chain uses TRBV20-1 with TRBJ2-7; 8 nucleotides align to TRBD1. Germline V gene lookup returns CDR1 DFQATT and CDR2 SNEGSKA (reference sequence). This CDR3 spans 13 amino acids. V lost 3 bases and J lost 7; bases outside the gene matches: 8.

This chain connects TRBV18 to TRBJ2-1; 10 bases align to TRBD2. CDR1 and CDR2 from the germline V gene are KGHSH and LQKENI. V shed 2 bases, J shed 8 bases, and the junction held 3 bases outside the gene matches. This CDR3 region has 14 residues. The CDR3 DNA sequence: TGTGCCAGCTCACCAGGAAGCGGGAGGGATGAGCAGTTCTTC. As protein: CASSPGSGRDEQFF.

Ten or more counts support this clone. The J gene is TRBJ2-7, the V gene TRBV11-2; D remains ambiguous. V was clipped by 2 bases and J by 2 bases, with 7 bases between them. This CDR3 has 13 residues. In germline, CDR1 is SGHAT, CDR2 FQNNGV. The CDR3 loop is CASSLTVPYEQYF. Written as DNA, the CDR3 is TGTGCCAGCAGCTTAACTGTTCCCTACGAGCAGTACTTC.